The entry below gives a single T cell receptor beta chain sequence along with its context. Its antigen remains unidentified. The input lacks base qualities; no much larger clone sits a single base away. CDR3 length: 12 amino acids, cysteine to phenylalanine. Only the CDR3 DNA stays, 36 bases, in frame from base 1. V is clipped by 0 bases and J by 7 bases, and the sequence between their germline boundaries is 5 bases long. Via the germline V gene, CDR1 is SGHRS and CDR2 YFSETQ. The immunoSEQ Assay, a bias-controlled multiplex PCR, was used to amplify TCRbeta CDR3 regions from genomic DNA. The study's own analysis went as follows. The number of nucleated cells in each sample was estimated from the amplification of reference gene primers within the assay. To quantify the absolute abundance of each unique TCRbeta CDR3 rearrangement, sequence reads were collapsed and filtered. For each sample, productive Simpson clonality was calculated as the square root of Simpson's diversity index over productive rearrangements. In TCRdb, the immuneACCESS table is reduced to in-frame sequences with V and J assigned. These tables do not hold every clone; where another copy was compared, an unresolved V gene accounts for under half, and the others remain unexplained. Clone size and the V and J calls come from that table; the DNA yielded D and trimming. For this sample there are over 100,000 clones; approximately 82% appear just once. In total, the top ten clones hold approximately 18% of the sample.

Whole blood was collected in K2EDTA tubes by collaborating institutions according to the institutions' own protocols. Collaborator samples were shipped for TCRbeta analysis as frozen whole blood, isolated PBMCs, or DNA extracted from either sample type. This specimen comes from a study of blood T cell repertoires in COVID-19 (dated by TCRdb to about 2020). In terms of the full investigation: Samples from collaborators originated in the United States, Italy and Spain and spanned both the acute and convalescent phases of COVID-19. The material from the prospective study consisted of cDNA or gDNA derived from T cells, B-cell-depleted T cells, or PBMCs. Deeply sampled blood TCRbeta repertoires from subjects exposed to, actively infected with, or recovered from COVID-19 were included in the dataset. The repertoires were released in a freely available public database intended as a resource for research on the immune response to SARS-CoV-2. The samples were drawn from two sources: the first 160 participants of the ongoing ImmuneRACE study, and 1,000 to 1,500 subjects contributed by 6 global collaborators. Sample metadata almost always included a de-identified subject ID, COVID-19 status, age in years and sex. Where available, HLA class I and class II types were taken from metadata supplied by the sample provider and were not determined by assay-based typing.

On the study overall, not on this receptor specifically: How much clinical and demographic metadata was included differed by source and by participant, and the metadata was provided uncurated.

The rearrangement joined TRBV5-1 to TRBJ1-5; the D segment cannot be called with confidence. The sequenced sample was peripheral blood. This clonotype was obtained from a woman aged 60-70 years with acute or convalescent COVID-19. The DNA sequence is as follows: TGCGCCAGCAGCTTGGCAGGCCAGCCCCAGCATTTT. This yields the protein CASSLAGQPQHF.